The 32 T cell receptor beta chains listed next were all sequenced from one sample in a study of response to subunit inactivated influenza vaccine. MiXCR was run by TCRdb on the RT-PCR reads, yielding one entry per CDR3 protein. The sample includes about 160,000 distinct CDR3 sequences, roughly a tenth of them seen just once. Here the sequenced sample was non-naive T cells sorted from PBMCs, taken 40 to 50 days after vaccination. Receptor source: a man aged 50 to 60 who received an inactivated influenza vaccine.

This clonotype has a count of ten or more. The V call is TRBV10-3, the J call TRBJ2-2; D is uncertain. Germline V lookup: CDR1 ENHRY, CDR2 SYGVKD. This CDR3 contains 12 residues. The V end was cut by 4 bases, the J end by 6 bases, with 6 bases between. CDR3 protein: CAISGQPGELFF. Here the CDR3 DNA reads TGTGCCATCAGTGGGCAGCCCGGGGAGCTGTTTTTT.

This clonotype showed up just a few times. The chain employs TRBV7-6 and TRBJ2-1; either TRBD1 or TRBD2 may supply D (5 bases each). In germline, CDR1 is SGHVS, CDR2 FNYEAQ. The V end lost 5 bases, the J end lost 0 bases, and 20 bases lay between the germline ends. This CDR3 contains 18 residues. In nucleotides, the CDR3 is TGTGCCAGCAGCCTGACAACCGGGGCGTTCAGCTCCTACAATGAGCAGTTCTTC. Translating gives CASSLTTGAFSSYNEQFF. The variable domain in full, completed from reference TRBV7-6 and TRBJ2-1, reads GAGVSQSPRYKVTKRGQDVALRCDPISGHVSLYWYRQALGQGPEFLTYFNYEAQQDKSGLPNDRFSAERPEGSISTLTIQRTEQRDSAMYRCASSLTTGAFSSYNEQFFGPGTRLTVL.

V gene TRBV5-1 combines with J gene TRBJ1-1; perhaps TRBD1 as D (5 bases). V was trimmed by 0 bases and J by 4 bases, leaving 16 bases between them. There are 16 residues in the CDR3. Germline-derived CDR1 and CDR2 are SGHRS and YFSETQ. As DNA, the CDR3 is TGCGCCAGCAGCTTGGCCCAGACAGTACTGGGCACTGAAGCTTTCTTT. Residues: CASSLAQTVLGTEAFF.

This clonotype has a count of ten or more. The chain uses TRBV4-2 and TRBJ1-5; D perhaps matches TRBD1 (5 bases). The V end was cut by 0 bases, the J end by 5 bases, with 8 bases between. CDR3 length equals 14 residues. CDR1 LGHNA and CDR2 YNFKEQ come from the germline V gene. CDR3 sequence reads: CASSQDGADQPQHF. For the CDR3, the DNA is TGTGCCAGCAGCCAAGATGGGGCGGATCAGCCCCAGCATTTT.

The rearrangement links TRBV28 to TRBJ1-5; no firm D call. In germline, CDR1 is MDHEN, CDR2 SYDVKM. The CDR3 loop spans 12 amino acids. V lost 5 bases to trimming and J lost 10 bases, with 12 bases between them. Here the CDR3 reads CASSPPRLPQHF. The CDR3 DNA follows: TGTGCCAGCAGTCCCCCAAGGCTACCCCAGCATTTT.

The chain uses TRBV29-1 and TRBJ2-5; 8 positions match TRBD1. Looked up from germline, CDR1 is SQVTM and CDR2 is ANQGSEA. The CDR3 sequence is 14 residues long. J gave up 5 bases and V 3 bases, and 8 bases lay outside the gene matches. In DNA, the CDR3 is TGCAGCGTTGATGTCAGGGGGCTCGGGGAGACCCAGTACTTC. Translating gives CSVDVRGLGETQYF.

V usage is TRBV7-2 and J usage is TRBJ1-6; 7 positions match TRBD1. The CDR3 covers 16 residues. Germline V CDR1 and CDR2: SGHTA, FQGNSA. Trimming at V came to 7 bases and at J to 1 base, leaving 7 bases not matched to a gene. The CDR3 sequence: CASTFLRGSYNSPLHF. The CDR3 coding sequence is TGTGCCAGCACCTTTCTCAGGGGGTCCTATAATTCACCCCTCCACTTT.

This clonotype was observed at least ten times. The rearrangement links TRBV9 to TRBJ2-1; TRBD2 might be the D (6 bases). CDR1 and CDR2 (germline): SGDLS, YYNGEE. With 5 bases removed from V and 6 bases from J, the gap between germline ends came to 18 bases. The CDR3 contains 15 residues. This CDR3 reads CASSLGGGLGNEQFF. The DNA of the CDR3 is TGTGCCAGCAGTCTTGGTGGGGGGTTAGGCAATGAGCAGTTCTTC.

There are a few counts of this clonotype. The chain recombines TRBV7-9 with TRBJ1-1, with TRBD1 matching over 8 bases. This CDR3 region has 14 residues. CDR1 is SEHNR and CDR2 is FQNEAQ in the germline V gene (reference sequence). V gave up 5 bases and J gave up 2 bases; unmatched junction bases: 4. The CDR3, as DNA: TGTGCCAGCAGCGTACAGGGGGTAAACACTGAAGCTTTCTTT. Translated: CASSVQGVNTEAFF.

This clonotype has just a few counts. J is TRBJ2-5 and V is TRBV5-1; 7 bases align to TRBD2. The CDR3 extends over 16 amino acids. V was pared by 6 bases and J by 1 base, with 12 bases of the junction left unmatched. Germline V gene data show CDR1 as SGHRS and CDR2 as YFSETQ. The CDR3 sequence: CASTFWAGDTQETQYF. DNA of the CDR3: TGCGCCAGCACCTTCTGGGCGGGAGATACCCAAGAGACCCAGTACTTC.

This clonotype was seen only a few times. V and J are TRBV29-1 and TRBJ1-4; TRBD1 matches at 8 bases. J was trimmed by 3 bases and V by 5 bases; bases with no gene match: 8. Germline-derived CDR1 and CDR2 are SQVTM and ANQGSEA. The CDR3 is 15 residues long. The CDR3 DNA sequence: TGCAGCGTTCGGAGTCCGGGACAGGCTAATGAAAAACTGTTTTTT. Residues: CSVRSPGQANEKLFF.

This clonotype has ten or more counts. The chain has TRBV5-5 and TRBJ2-7; perhaps TRBD2 as D (6 bases). Germline loops: CDR1 SGHKS, CDR2 YYEKEE (reference sequence). The V end lost 3 bases, the J end lost 6 bases, and 16 bases lay between the germline ends. The CDR3 contains 14 residues. DNA of the CDR3: TGTGCCAGCAGCTCCCTTTCAGGGAGGTCCGAGCAGTACTTC. Its translation is CASSSLSGRSEQYF.

This clonotype showed up just a few times. The V call is TRBV7-2, the J call TRBJ1-6; 7 nucleotides line up with TRBD1. Trimming cost V 5 bases and J 6 bases; bases outside gene matches: 7. Per the germline V gene, CDR1 is SGHTA and CDR2 is FQGNSA. The CDR3 totals 15 residues. In DNA form, the CDR3 reads TGTGCCAGCAGCGTAGAGAGGGGGCTTAATTCACCCCTCCACTTT. It encodes CASSVERGLNSPLHF.

The chain carries TRBV6-2 or TRBV6-3 and TRBJ2-1, with 7 bases identical to TRBD1. Germline CDR1 is MNHEY and CDR2 is SVGEGT. With 5 bases clipped from V and 9 bases from J, the junction kept 16 bases outside the gene matches. The CDR3 extends over 16 amino acids. CDR3 DNA sequence: TGTGCCAGCAGTACCACAACATACAGGGGATCGTCTGAGCAGTTCTTC. Its protein is CASSTTTYRGSSEQFF.

The table lists this clonotype with a few counts. J is TRBJ1-5 and V is TRBV29-1, with D hard to call. The CDR3 extends over 12 amino acids. The germline V gene has CDR1 SQVTM and CDR2 ANQGSEA. Trimming removed 4 bases at V and 0 bases at J, with 4 bases between. The CDR3 spells CSVGDSNQPQHF. Here the CDR3 DNA reads TGCAGCGTTGGAGATAGCAATCAGCCCCAGCATTTT.

The chain is built from TRBV5-5 and TRBJ1-1; the D is unclear. Looked up from germline, CDR1 is SGHKS and CDR2 is YYEKEE (reference sequence). The CDR3 runs 12 residues. V was pared by 5 bases and J by 3 bases, with 8 bases between. CDR3 DNA: TGTGCCAGCAGTGGCAGTTACACTGAAGCTTTCTTT. Translation gives CASSGSYTEAFF. The complete variable domain, with remaining parts taken from reference TRBV5-5 and TRBJ1-1, reads DAGVTQSPTHLIKTRGQQVTLRCSPISGHKSVSWYQQVLGQGPQFIFQYYEKEERGRGNFPDRFSARQFPNYSSELNVNALLLGDSALYLCASSGSYTEAFFGQGTRLTVV.

This chain joins TRBV18 and TRBJ2-4; no reliable D call. V was cut by 4 bases and J by 0 bases, with 4 bases left in between. Looked up from germline, CDR1 is KGHSH and CDR2 is LQKENI. This CDR3 is 13 amino acids long. The CDR3 DNA reads TGTGCCAGCTCACAGCTAGCCAAAAACATTCAGTACTTC. It is translated as CASSQLAKNIQYF.

This clonotype was counted between two and nine times. The V and J genes are TRBV5-1 and TRBJ2-7; D remains ambiguous. The V gene lost 0 bases and the J gene lost 5 bases, with 9 bases spanning the gap. The CDR3 consists of 13 residues. CDR1 is SGHRS and CDR2 is YFSETQ in the germline V gene. For the CDR3, the DNA is TGCGCCAGCAGCTTGGGGTGGGTCCACGAGCAGTACTTC. It encodes CASSLGWVHEQYF.

This clonotype has only a few counts. CDR3 sequence (DNA): TGCAGTGCTAGAAAGTCCAATCAGCCCCAGCATTTT. It encodes CSARKSNQPQHF. This sequence joins TRBV20-1 and TRBJ1-5; D uncertain. V shed 2 bases and J shed 3 bases, with 5 bases lying between them. Germline V gene data show CDR1 as DFQATT and CDR2 as SNEGSKA (reference sequence). This CDR3 spans 12 amino acids.

This clonotype was seen repeatedly, ten times or more. This chain joins TRBV12-3 or TRBV12-4 and TRBJ1-1; D is perhaps TRBD1 (5 bases). V was shortened by 3 bases and J by 1 base, with 9 bases between the two germline ends. There are 14 residues in the CDR3. Written as DNA, the CDR3 is TGTGCCAGCAGTTTCCTCGGGGCGAACACTGAAGCTTTCTTT. This gives the protein CASSFLGANTEAFF.

The rearrangement links TRBV7-2 to TRBJ2-5; TRBD1 is a possible D gene (6 bases). V lost 5 bases and J 0 bases, leaving 10 bases between the germline ends. Germline V CDR1 and CDR2: SGHTA, FQGNSA. The CDR3 runs to 14 residues. The CDR3 is CASSRTVYQETQYF. CDR3 DNA sequence: TGTGCCAGCAGCCGGACAGTTTACCAAGAGACCCAGTACTTC.

The V and J genes are TRBV7-9 and TRBJ2-3; no clear D. The V end was cut by 3 bases, the J end by 4 bases, with 8 bases between. Germline V CDR1 and CDR2: SEHNR, FQNEAQ (reference sequence). The CDR3 has 13 residues. Here the CDR3 reads CASSFPRPDTQYF. The CDR3 DNA sequence: TGTGCCAGCAGCTTCCCGCGCCCAGATACGCAGTATTTT.

The chain carries TRBV7-2 and TRBJ2-7; 10 bases agree with TRBD1. The CDR3 extends over 15 amino acids. From germline, CDR1 is SGHTA and CDR2 FQGNSA. V lost 5 bases and J lost 3; bases outside the gene matches: 7. The CDR3 region is CASSQTGGLLYEQYF. CDR3 in DNA: TGTGCCAGCAGCCAGACAGGGGGCCTTCTCTACGAGCAGTACTTC.

The V call is TRBV20-1, the J call TRBJ2-6; D remains ambiguous. The germline V gene encodes CDR1 DFQATT and CDR2 SNEGSKA (reference sequence). V shed 6 bases and J shed 0 bases, with 12 bases lying between them. This CDR3 region has 15 residues. The CDR3 nucleotides are TGCAGTGCCGAGGCGTGGCGCTCTGGGGCCAACGTCCTGACTTTC. Translation: CSAEAWRSGANVLTF.

This clonotype was observed a handful of times. The chain is built from TRBV7-2 and TRBJ1-2; 7 bases align to TRBD1. The length of the CDR3 is 15 residues. V lost 5 bases, J lost 0 bases, and 6 bases stayed unmatched. The germline V gene encodes CDR1 SGHTA and CDR2 FQGNSA. CDR3 DNA sequence: TGTGCCAGCAGCCAGGGACAGAGTCCTAACTATGGCTACACCTTC. Protein sequence: CASSQGQSPNYGYTF. The variable domain in full, completed from reference TRBV7-2 and TRBJ1-2, reads GAGVSQSPSNKVTEKGKDVELRCDPISGHTALYWYRQSLGQGLEFLIYFQGNSAPDKSGLPSDRFSAERTGGSVSTLTIQRTQQEDSAVYLCASSQGQSPNYGYTFGSGTRLTVV.

This clonotype has ten or more counts. The chain has TRBV7-8 and TRBJ2-2; weak D call: TRBD1 (5 bases). This CDR3 is 16 amino acids long. Germline values: CDR1 SGHVS, CDR2 FQNEAQ. Trimming pared 5 bases from V and 3 bases from J, leaving 16 bases between. CDR3 in amino acids: CASSLGQGVDTGELFF. Here the CDR3 DNA reads TGTGCCAGCAGCCTCGGCCAGGGCGTAGACACCGGGGAGCTGTTTTTT. Full variable domain (remainder filled in from reference TRBV7-8 and TRBJ2-2): GAGVSQSPRYKVAKRGQDVALRCDPISGHVSLFWYQQALGQGPEFLTYFQNEAQLDKSGLPSDRFFAERPEGSVSTLKIQRTQQEDSAVYLCASSLGQGVDTGELFFGEGSRLTVL.

The genes are TRBV5-6 and TRBJ1-1, with D uncertain. Germline V lookup: CDR1 SGHDT, CDR2 YYEEEE. The CDR3 extends over 13 amino acids. V was pared by 1 base and J by 4 bases, with 8 bases between. CDR3 DNA: TGTGCCAGCAGCTTGAGATGGGGCACTGAAGCTTTCTTT. Residues: CASSLRWGTEAFF.

This clonotype was seen more than once but under ten times. It may be a read error: a sequence one base away is much more abundant. CDR3 sequence: CASSLGGTVAYEQYF. In DNA, the CDR3 is TGTGCCAGCAGCCTAGGGGGGACAGTGGCCTACGAGCAGTACTTC. This chain links TRBV14 with TRBJ2-7; a possible D gene is TRBD1 (7 bases). Germline V lookup: CDR1 SGHDN, CDR2 FVKESK. With 4 bases removed from V and 2 bases from J, the gap between germline ends came to 15 bases. The CDR3 extends over 15 amino acids. Based on the CDR3 plus reference TRBV14 and TRBJ2-7, the full variable domain is EAGVTQFPSHSVIEKGQTVTLRCDPISGHDNLYWYRRVMGKEIKFLLHFVKESKQDESGMPNNRFLAERTGGTYSTLKVQPAELEDSGVYFCASSLGGTVAYEQYFGPGTRLTVT.

This clonotype appeared a few times. In nucleotides, the CDR3 is TGTGCCAGCGGATCCGGGGGGCAGACCTTAAACACCGGGGAGCTGTTTTTT. Translation gives CASGSGGQTLNTGELFF. The chain couples TRBV5-4 to TRBJ2-2; D perhaps matches TRBD2 (7 bases). Germline V lookup: CDR1 SGHNT, CDR2 YYREEE (reference sequence). Trimming shortened V by 7 bases and J by 2 bases, and 21 bases separated the two germline ends. CDR3 length: 17 amino acids.

The gene calls are TRBV6-1 and TRBJ2-3, with D unclear. The V end was cut by 7 bases, the J end by 6 bases, with 14 bases between. Per the germline V gene, CDR1 is MNHNS and CDR2 is SASEGT. The length of the CDR3 is 13 residues. The CDR3 DNA follows: TGTGCCAGCAAGACGCATCCGGCGGATACGCAGTATTTT. Translated, it gives CASKTHPADTQYF.

This clonotype came up a few times. The rearrangement joins TRBV6-5 to TRBJ2-3; TRBD2 aligns across 11 bases. The CDR3 runs 16 residues. Trimming removed 2 bases from V and 2 bases from J; junction bases left unmatched: 3. Per the germline V gene, CDR1 is MNHEY and CDR2 is SVGAGI. The DNA of the CDR3 is TGTGCCAGCAGTTACCGGACTAGCGGGTACACAGATACGCAGTATTTT. As protein: CASSYRTSGYTDTQYF.

This clonotype was detected ten times or more. The chain recombines TRBV7-8 with TRBJ2-3; the match to TRBD2 covers 8 bases. J gave up 4 bases and V 2 bases, and 8 bases lay outside the gene matches. In germline, CDR1 is SGHVS, CDR2 FQNEAQ. This CDR3 has 16 amino acids. CDR3 in DNA: TGTGCCAGCAGCTTAATGTCGGGAGGGCCTTCAGATACGCAGTATTTT. This gives the protein CASSLMSGGPSDTQYF.